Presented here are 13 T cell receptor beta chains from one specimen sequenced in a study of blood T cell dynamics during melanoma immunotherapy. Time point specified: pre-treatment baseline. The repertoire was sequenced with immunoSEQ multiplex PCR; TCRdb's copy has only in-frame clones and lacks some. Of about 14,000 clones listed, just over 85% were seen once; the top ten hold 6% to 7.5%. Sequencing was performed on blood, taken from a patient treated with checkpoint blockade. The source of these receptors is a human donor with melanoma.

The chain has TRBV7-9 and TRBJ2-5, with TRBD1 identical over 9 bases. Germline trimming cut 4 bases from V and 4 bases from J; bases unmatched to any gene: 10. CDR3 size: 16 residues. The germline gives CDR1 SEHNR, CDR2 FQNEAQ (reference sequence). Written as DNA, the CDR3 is TGTGCCAGCAGCTCCATAACGGACAGGGGCCGAGAGACCCAGTACTTC. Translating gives CASSSITDRGRETQYF. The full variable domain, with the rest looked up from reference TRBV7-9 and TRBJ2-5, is DTGVSQNPRHKITKRGQNVTFRCDPISEHNRLYWYRQTLGQGPEFLTYFQNEAQLEKSRLLSDRFSAERPKGSFSTLEIQRTEQGDSAMYLCASSSITDRGRETQYFGPGTRLLVL.

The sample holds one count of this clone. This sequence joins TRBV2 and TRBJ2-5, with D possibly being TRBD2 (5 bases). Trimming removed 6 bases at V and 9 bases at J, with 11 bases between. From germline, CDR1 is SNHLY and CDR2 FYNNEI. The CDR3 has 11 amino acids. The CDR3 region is CASSTLEAQYF. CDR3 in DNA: TGTGCCAGCAGCACCCTGGAGGCCCAGTACTTC.

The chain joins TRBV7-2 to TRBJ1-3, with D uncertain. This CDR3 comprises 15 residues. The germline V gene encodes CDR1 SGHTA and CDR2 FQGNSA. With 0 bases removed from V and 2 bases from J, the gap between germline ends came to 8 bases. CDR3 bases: TGTGCCAGCAGCTTAGCGCCGGGGACTGGAAACACCATATATTTT. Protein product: CASSLAPGTGNTIYF. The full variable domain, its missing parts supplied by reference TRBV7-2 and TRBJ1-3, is GAGVSQSPSNKVTEKGKDVELRCDPISGHTALYWYRQSLGQGLEFLIYFQGNSAPDKSGLPSDRFSAERTGGSVSTLTIQRTQQEDSAVYLCASSLAPGTGNTIYFGEGSWLTVV.

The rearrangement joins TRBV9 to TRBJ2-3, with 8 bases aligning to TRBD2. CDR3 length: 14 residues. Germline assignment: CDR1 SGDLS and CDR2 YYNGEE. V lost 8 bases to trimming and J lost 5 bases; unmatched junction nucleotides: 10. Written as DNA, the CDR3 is TGTGCCAGTGCAACGGGGGGGCGTCTAGATACGCAGTATTTT. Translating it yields CASATGGRLDTQYF.

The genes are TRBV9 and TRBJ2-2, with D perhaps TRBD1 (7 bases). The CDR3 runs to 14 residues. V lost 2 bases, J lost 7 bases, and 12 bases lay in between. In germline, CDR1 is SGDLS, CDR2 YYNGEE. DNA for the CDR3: TGTGCCAGCAGCGTGGAGGGGGCGGGCGGGGAGCTGTTTTTT. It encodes CASSVEGAGGELFF.

The CDR3 sequence: CAWRRGPPRAGELFF. The CDR3 nucleotides are TGTGCCTGGAGACGGGGTCCCCCTCGCGCCGGGGAGCTGTTTTTT. This chain uses TRBV30 with TRBJ2-2; perhaps TRBD2 as D (5 bases). V dropped 3 bases and J dropped 6 bases, with 17 bases sitting between them. The V gene's germline CDR1 is GTSNPN and CDR2 SVGIG (reference sequence). The CDR3 consists of 15 residues. Full variable domain (outside the CDR3, taken from reference TRBV30 and TRBJ2-2): SQTIHQWPATLVQPVGSPLSLECTVEGTSNPNLYWYRQAAGRGLQLLFYSVGIGQISSEVPQNLSASRPQDRQFILSSKKLLLSDSGFYLCAWRRGPPRAGELFFGEGSRLTVL.

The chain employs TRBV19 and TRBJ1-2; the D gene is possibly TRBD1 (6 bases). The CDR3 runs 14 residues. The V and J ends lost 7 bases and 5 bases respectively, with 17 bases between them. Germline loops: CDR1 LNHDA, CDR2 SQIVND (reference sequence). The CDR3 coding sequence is TGTGCCAGTACCGTTGGACAGTATCCTTATGGCTACACCTTC. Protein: CASTVGQYPYGYTF. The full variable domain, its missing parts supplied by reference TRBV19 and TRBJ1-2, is DGGITQSPKYLFRKEGQNVTLSCEQNLNHDAMYWYRQDPGQGLRLIYYSQIVNDFQKGDIAEGYSVSREKKESFPLTVTSAQKNPTAFYLCASTVGQYPYGYTFGSGTRLTVV.

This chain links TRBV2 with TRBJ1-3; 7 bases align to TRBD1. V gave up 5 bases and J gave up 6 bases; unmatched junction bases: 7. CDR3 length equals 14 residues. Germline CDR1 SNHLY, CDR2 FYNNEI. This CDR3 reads CASSRTGAPNTIYF. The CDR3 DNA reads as TGTGCCAGCAGTCGGACAGGCGCACCAAACACCATATATTTT.

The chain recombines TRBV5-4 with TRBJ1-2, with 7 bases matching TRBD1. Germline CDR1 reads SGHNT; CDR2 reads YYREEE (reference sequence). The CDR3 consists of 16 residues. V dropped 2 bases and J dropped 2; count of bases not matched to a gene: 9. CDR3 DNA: TGTGCCAGCAGCTTTGGCGGGCAGGGGGGAAACTATGGCTACACCTTC. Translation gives CASSFGGQGGNYGYTF.

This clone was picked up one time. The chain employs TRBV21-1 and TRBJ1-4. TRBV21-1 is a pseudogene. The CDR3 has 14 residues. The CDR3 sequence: CASSEAGCREKLFF. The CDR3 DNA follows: TGTGCCAGCAGCGAGGCGGGTTGTAGGGAAAAACTGTTTTTT.

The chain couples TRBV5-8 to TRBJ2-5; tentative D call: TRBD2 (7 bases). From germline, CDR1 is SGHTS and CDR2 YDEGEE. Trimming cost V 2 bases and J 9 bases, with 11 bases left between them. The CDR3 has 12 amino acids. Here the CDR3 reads CASSLQGGSQYF. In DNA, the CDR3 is TGTGCCAGCAGCTTACAGGGAGGGTCCCAGTACTTC.

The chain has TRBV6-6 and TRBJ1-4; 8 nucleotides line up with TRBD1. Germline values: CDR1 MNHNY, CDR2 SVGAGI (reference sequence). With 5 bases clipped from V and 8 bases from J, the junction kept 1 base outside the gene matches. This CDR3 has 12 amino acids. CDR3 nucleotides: TGTGCCAGCAGTGACAGGGGAGAAAAACTGTTTTTT. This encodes CASSDRGEKLFF.

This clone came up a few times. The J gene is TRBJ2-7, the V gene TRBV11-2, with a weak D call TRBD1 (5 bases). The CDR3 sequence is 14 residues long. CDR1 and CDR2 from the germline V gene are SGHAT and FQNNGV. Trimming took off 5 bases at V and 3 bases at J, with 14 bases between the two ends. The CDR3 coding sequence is TGTGCCAGCAGCGGACCGACAGTGTACTACGAGCAGTACGTC. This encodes CASSGPTVYYEQYV.